Each of the 17 T cell receptor beta chains below was sequenced from the same sample in a study of blood T cell repertoires in COVID-19. The repertoire was sequenced with immunoSEQ multiplex PCR; TCRdb's copy has only in-frame clones and lacks some. The data hold 150,000 to 200,000 clones, with 89% observed a single time. Sequenced material: peripheral blood. All receptors derive from a man in his forties or fifties with acute or convalescent COVID-19.

This clone was found a few times. The rearrangement links TRBV5-6 to TRBJ2-5; TRBD2 matches 9 bases. J gave up 3 bases and V 1 base, and 4 bases lay outside the gene matches. Germline CDR1 reads SGHDT; CDR2 reads YYEEEE. This CDR3 contains 15 residues. The CDR3 DNA reads TGTGCCAGCAGCTTGACTAGCGGGTTGAAAGAGACCCAGTACTTC. This translates into CASSLTSGLKETQYF.

The gene calls are TRBV24-1 and TRBJ2-5; no clear D gene. CDR3 length: 13 amino acids. Germline values: CDR1 KGHDR, CDR2 SFDVKD. V lost 2 bases and J 5 bases, leaving 8 bases between the germline ends. The CDR3: CATSDSRSETQYF. As DNA, the CDR3 is TGTGCCACCAGTGATTCGCGCTCGGAGACCCAGTACTTC.

The chain uses TRBV25-1 and TRBJ2-7; D is ambiguous. Germline V CDR1 and CDR2: MGHDK, SYGVNS. Deletions cut 3 bases from V and 4 bases from J, with 4 bases between. The CDR3 is 11 amino acids. The DNA of the CDR3 is TGTGCCAGCAGTGACCTTTACGAGCAGTACTTC. Translation gives CASSDLYEQYF.

The J gene is TRBJ2-3, the V gene TRBV7-6, with 8 positions matching TRBD1. Germline V CDR1 and CDR2: SGHVS, FNYEAQ. The CDR3 spans 16 residues. With 1 base clipped from V and 4 bases from J, the junction kept 7 bases outside the gene matches. The CDR3 spells CASSLGTGGTSDTQYF. As DNA, the CDR3 is TGTGCCAGCAGCTTAGGAACAGGGGGTACTTCAGATACGCAGTATTTT.

The chain links TRBV7-2 to TRBJ1-2, with 7 bases aligning to TRBD1. The germline V gene has CDR1 SGHTA and CDR2 FQGNSA. V trimming: 1 base; J trimming: 8 bases; junction bases outside the gene matches: 10. This CDR3 is built from 15 residues. DNA for the CDR3: TGTGCCAGCAGCTTAGTACTGAGGGGGCCCGGAGGCTACACCTTC. It yields the protein CASSLVLRGPGGYTF.

The rearrangement uses TRBV19 and TRBJ1-1; a possible D gene is TRBD1 (6 bases). The CDR3 has 17 amino acids. Germline V gene data show CDR1 as LNHDA and CDR2 as SQIVND (reference sequence). V lost 7 bases and J 7 bases, leaving 28 bases between the germline ends. The CDR3 DNA follows: TGTGCCAGTACCCCGCCGAGGGGGGGCATTGGGGATGTTGAAGCTTTCTTT. Encoded protein: CASTPPRGGIGDVEAFF. The entire variable domain, with the rest obtained from reference TRBV19 and TRBJ1-1, is as follows: DGGITQSPKYLFRKEGQNVTLSCEQNLNHDAMYWYRQDPGQGLRLIYYSQIVNDFQKGDIAEGYSVSREKKESFPLTVTSAQKNPTAFYLCASTPPRGGIGDVEAFFGQGTRLTVV.

J is TRBJ1-6 and V is TRBV6-2 or TRBV6-3; D is ambiguous. In germline, CDR1 is MNHEY, CDR2 SVGEGT. The CDR3 runs 13 residues. Trimming took off 0 bases at V and 13 bases at J, with 10 bases between the two ends. The CDR3 is CASSYSEDVPLHF. CDR3 coding DNA: TGTGCCAGCAGTTACTCTGAGGATGTTCCCCTCCACTTT.

In regard to this clone: In the same sample, other DNA sequences code for this CDR3. V is TRBV15 and J is TRBJ2-1, with a possible D match to TRBD1 (5 bases). Germline V lookup: CDR1 LNHNV, CDR2 YYDKDF (reference sequence). The CDR3 length is 16 residues. V was clipped by 0 bases and J by 0 bases, with 9 bases between them. CDR3 loop: CATSRDRGGSYNEQFF. The DNA of the CDR3 is TGTGCCACCAGCAGAGATAGGGGCGGCTCCTACAATGAGCAGTTCTTC.

The V gene is TRBV10-3, the J gene TRBJ2-2; TRBD1 matches 7 bases. J was trimmed by 8 bases and V by 0 bases; bases with no gene match: 6. Germline V gene data show CDR1 as ENHRY and CDR2 as SYGVKD. The CDR3 is 15 amino acids. The CDR3 sequence: CAISESRTGDGELFF. The CDR3 DNA sequence: TGTGCCATCAGTGAGTCCCGGACAGGTGATGGGGAGCTGTTTTTT.

The sample holds one count of this clone. The genes are TRBV12-3 or TRBV12-4 and TRBJ2-7; maybe TRBD1 (5 bases). Between the trimmed V and J ends, which lost 5 bases and 3 bases, there was a span of 8 bases. CDR3 length: 12 residues. Here the CDR3 reads CASSAGIYEQYF. The DNA for the CDR3 is TGTGCCAGCAGTGCAGGGATCTACGAGCAGTACTTC.

The chain couples TRBV27 to TRBJ2-3, with 7 nucleotides matching TRBD2. Germline-derived CDR1 and CDR2 are MNHEY and SMNVEV (reference sequence). With 9 bases clipped from V and 8 bases from J, the junction kept 8 bases outside the gene matches. The CDR3 covers 12 residues. CDR3 bases: TGTGCCAGACTAGCGTCCGCATGTACGCAGTATTTT. It encodes CARLASACTQYF.

The chain is built from TRBV18 and TRBJ1-4, with 10 nucleotides matching TRBD1. V lost 3 bases and J lost 3; bases outside the gene matches: 7. This CDR3 comprises 17 residues. Germline V gene lookup returns CDR1 KGHSH and CDR2 LQKENI. The CDR3 sequence: CASSPGQGHVANEKLFF. In nucleotides, the CDR3 is TGTGCCAGCTCACCGGGACAGGGGCACGTAGCTAATGAAAAACTGTTTTTT. Full variable domain (missing parts from reference TRBV18 and TRBJ1-4): NAGVMQNPRHLVRRRGQEARLRCSPMKGHSHVYWYRQLPEEGLKFMVYLQKENIIDESGMPKERFSAEFPKEGPSILRIQQVVRGDSAAYFCASSPGQGHVANEKLFFGSGTQLSVL.

DNA for the CDR3: TGTGCCAGCAGCCCCCGCCCACAGGGTTCCTACGAGCAGTACTTC. This gives the protein CASSPRPQGSYEQYF. The chain combines TRBV7-2 with TRBJ2-7; tentative D call: TRBD1 (6 bases). The CDR3 length is 15 residues. Germline V gene data show CDR1 as SGHTA and CDR2 as FQGNSA. V was cut by 5 bases and J by 1 base, with 15 bases left in between.

The rearrangement uses TRBV12-3 or TRBV12-4 and TRBJ1-2; the D is unclear. This CDR3 is 12 amino acids long. V lost 5 bases to trimming and J lost 0 bases, with 4 bases between them. The CDR3 loop is CASSGTNYGYTF. CDR3 in DNA: TGTGCCAGCAGTGGCACTAACTATGGCTACACCTTC.

This clone was picked up a small number of times. The genes are TRBV2 and TRBJ1-1, with 9 bases fitting TRBD1. Germline CDR1 and CDR2: SNHLY and FYNNEI. V shed 2 bases and J 12 bases; nucleotides not matched to a gene: 7. This CDR3 contains 13 residues. The CDR3 DNA reads as TGTGCCAGCAGTGAATACCCGGGACAGGGTACTTTCTTT. Translation: CASSEYPGQGTFF.

This clone was counted a few times. The gene calls are TRBV7-2 and TRBJ2-2; TRBD1 might be the D (5 bases). Germline CDR1 reads SGHTA; CDR2 reads FQGNSA. Trimming removed 5 bases at V and 7 bases at J, with 14 bases between. This CDR3 contains 14 residues. The DNA of the CDR3 is TGTGCCAGCAGCAAATTTGGGGCAGGCGGGGAGCTGTTTTTT. Translated, it gives CASSKFGAGGELFF.

V usage is TRBV20-1 and J usage is TRBJ2-7; D may be TRBD2 (5 bases). CDR3 length: 12 amino acids. Trimming took 3 bases from V and 3 from J, leaving 9 bases between them. Germline CDR1 DFQATT, CDR2 SNEGSKA (reference sequence). CDR3 loop: CSASRTDYEQYF. In DNA form, the CDR3 reads TGCAGTGCTAGTCGGACTGACTACGAGCAGTACTTC.